This entry lists 31 T cell receptor beta chains sequenced from one sample in a study of control samples from healthy donors and cancer patients. Libraries were prepared by immunoSEQ multiplex PCR; TCRdb keeps only in-frame clonotypes and omits some of them. Of about 53,000 clones in the sample, about nine tenths were seen once. Sequencing was performed on PBMCs. These receptors were obtained from a man aged 60 to 75 with head and neck cancer.

As regards this clone: A junction boundary mismatches the germline segment, possibly from a read error. The CDR3 nucleotides read TGCGCCCGCAGCCGCCGGGACAGGGGGGATGAAAAACTGTTTTTT. Translation gives CARSRRDRGDEKLFF. V is TRBV4-1 and J is TRBJ1-4; 11 bases agree with TRBD1. CDR1 is MGHRA and CDR2 is YSYEKL in the germline V gene. This CDR3 contains 15 residues.

The chain recombines TRBV12-3 or TRBV12-4 with TRBJ2-5; the D is unclear. V was trimmed by 3 bases and J by 2 bases, leaving 7 bases between them. The CDR3 has 13 amino acids. The CDR3, as DNA: TGTGCCAGCAGTTTTAGCCTGCAAGAGACCCAGTACTTC. It is translated as CASSFSLQETQYF.

The gene calls are TRBV2 and TRBJ2-2, with D unclear. V shed 8 bases and J shed 4 bases, with 5 bases lying between them. CDR1 SNHLY and CDR2 FYNNEI come from the germline V gene. The CDR3 contains 11 residues. The CDR3 reads CASYGTGELFF. In nucleotides, the CDR3 is TGTGCCAGCTATGGCACCGGGGAGCTGTTTTTT.

This clone has only one observation. The chain combines TRBV7-9 with TRBJ2-7, with 7 bases matching TRBD1. Germline trimming cut 1 base from V and 1 base from J; bases unmatched to any gene: 7. CDR1 is SEHNR and CDR2 is FQNEAQ in the germline V gene (reference sequence). The CDR3 loop spans 16 amino acids. In nucleotides, the CDR3 is TGTGCCAGCAGCTTAGGGGTCCGGGACAGATCCTACGAGCAGTACTTC. Translating gives CASSLGVRDRSYEQYF. The variable domain in full, completed from reference TRBV7-9 and TRBJ2-7, reads DTGVSQNPRHKITKRGQNVTFRCDPISEHNRLYWYRQTLGQGPEFLTYFQNEAQLEKSRLLSDRFSAERPKGSFSTLEIQRTEQGDSAMYLCASSLGVRDRSYEQYFGPGTRLTVT.

The chain recombines TRBV7-3 with TRBJ2-3; D ambiguous. This CDR3 has 13 amino acids. Germline-derived CDR1 and CDR2 are SGHTA and FQGTGA. V was shortened by 4 bases and J by 2 bases, with 7 bases between the two germline ends. CDR3 residues: CASSSEHTDTQYF. CDR3 coding DNA: TGTGCCAGCAGCTCCGAGCACACAGATACGCAGTATTTT.

The chain is built from TRBV27 and TRBJ2-2, with D uncertain. V lost 1 base to trimming and J lost 4 bases, with 7 bases between them. Germline V CDR1 and CDR2: MNHEY, SMNVEV (reference sequence). CDR3 length: 14 amino acids. CDR3 amino acids: CASSLWQSTGELFF. CDR3 nucleotides: TGTGCCAGCAGTTTATGGCAATCCACCGGGGAGCTGTTTTTT.

This clone is a singleton in its sample. The chain employs TRBV18 and TRBJ2-7; 11 bases are shared with TRBD2. Trimming at V came to 3 bases and at J to 5 bases, leaving 3 bases not matched to a gene. The V gene's germline CDR1 is KGHSH and CDR2 LQKENI. The CDR3 runs 14 residues. CDR3 sequence (DNA): TGTGCCAGCTCACCGGGGACTAGCGGAAACGAGCAGTACTTC. This codes for CASSPGTSGNEQYF.

This sequence joins TRBV28 and TRBJ2-1; 8 positions match TRBD2. J gave up 2 bases and V 3 bases, and 3 bases lay outside the gene matches. Germline V gene sequence: CDR1 MDHEN, CDR2 SYDVKM. This CDR3 is 15 amino acids long. CDR3 amino acids: CASSFLSGTYNEQFF. CDR3 nucleotides: TGTGCCAGCAGTTTCCTTAGCGGGACCTACAATGAGCAGTTCTTC.

The gene calls are TRBV19 and TRBJ1-1; maybe TRBD1 (6 bases). Germline-derived CDR1 and CDR2 are LNHDA and SQIVND (reference sequence). Trimming pared 5 bases from V and 1 base from J, leaving 17 bases between. The CDR3 length is 16 residues. In nucleotides, the CDR3 is TGTGCCAGTAGTCTACAGGGCTCCTCAGGGAACACTGAAGCTTTCTTT. It codes for CASSLQGSSGNTEAFF.

V usage is TRBV4-3 and J usage is TRBJ2-1, with unresolved D. CDR3 size: 16 residues. V was trimmed by 0 bases and J by 4 bases, leaving 13 bases between them. CDR1 LGHNA and CDR2 YSLEER come from the germline V gene. CDR3 residues: CASSQERWSVYNEQFF. CDR3 in DNA: TGCGCCAGCAGCCAAGAAAGGTGGTCGGTTTACAATGAGCAGTTCTTC.

The chain employs TRBV4-3 and TRBJ1-4; D ambiguous. The CDR3 is 12 amino acids. The germline V and J ends were trimmed by 1 base and 8 bases, with 5 bases remaining between them. Germline lookup yields CDR1 LGHNA and CDR2 YSLEER. For the CDR3, the DNA is TGCGCCAGCAGCCAAGGACCCGAAAAACTGTTTTTT. Amino acids: CASSQGPEKLFF.

The rearrangement uses TRBV19 and TRBJ2-5, with 12 bases aligning to TRBD2. The germline CDR1 and CDR2 sequences are LNHDA and SQIVND (reference sequence). This CDR3 is built from 16 residues. V lost 5 bases to trimming and J lost 5 bases; unmatched junction nucleotides: 9. The CDR3 loop is CASSLGLAGLRETQYF. In DNA form, the CDR3 reads TGTGCCAGTAGTCTCGGACTAGCGGGGCTCAGGGAGACCCAGTACTTC.

The chain carries TRBV6-4 and TRBJ1-5, with 9 bases that match TRBD1. This CDR3 comprises 16 residues. Germline V CDR1 and CDR2: MRHNA, SNTAGT. Trimming cost V 6 bases and J 6 bases; bases outside gene matches: 12. The DNA of the CDR3 is TGTGCCAGCAGAGGCCCCGGGACAGGGTGGACTCAGCCCCAGCATTTT. This translates into CASRGPGTGWTQPQHF.

This chain links TRBV19 with TRBJ1-3; D is possibly TRBD1 (5 bases). Trimming took off 8 bases at V and 4 bases at J, with 18 bases between the two ends. The CDR3 runs to 15 residues. Germline V gives CDR1 LNHDA, CDR2 SQIVND (reference sequence). The CDR3 region has the DNA TGTGCCAGTGGGACGTCTCGGATACCCGGAAACACCATATATTTT. It yields the protein CASGTSRIPGNTIYF.

The CDR3 coding sequence is TGTGCCAGCAGTCTAAGACAGGGGTCGGGCTACGAGCAGTACTTC. Protein product: CASSLRQGSGYEQYF. The rearrangement links TRBV27 to TRBJ2-7, with 8 bases lining up with TRBD1. This CDR3 has 15 amino acids. CDR1 is MNHEY, CDR2 SMNVEV, per germline (reference sequence). V was pared by 5 bases and J by 3 bases, with 9 bases of the junction left unmatched.

The chain recombines TRBV4-2 with TRBJ2-3; no clear D gene. Germline CDR1 LGHNA, CDR2 YNFKEQ. The CDR3 is 19 residues long. Trimming took off 1 base at V and 0 bases at J, with 20 bases between the two ends. CDR3 amino acids: CASSQVSPATDPSTDTQYF. The CDR3 nucleotides read TGTGCCAGCAGCCAAGTAAGCCCAGCGACGGACCCTAGCACAGATACGCAGTATTTT.

The chain employs TRBV2 and TRBJ2-3; TRBD2 might be the D (6 bases). The CDR3 contains 15 residues. The germline V gene encodes CDR1 SNHLY and CDR2 FYNNEI. Trimming removed 5 bases at V and 1 base at J, with 13 bases between. As DNA, the CDR3 is TGTGCCAGCAGTCGGGAGTCCTGGGGCACAGATACGCAGTATTTT. It yields the protein CASSRESWGTDTQYF.

The genes are TRBV5-1 and TRBJ1-1; D ambiguous. This CDR3 is 14 amino acids long. Looked up from germline, CDR1 is SGHRS and CDR2 is YFSETQ. V shed 4 bases and J shed 1 base, with 11 bases lying between them. This chain's CDR3 is CASSPVGSNTEAFF. The CDR3 nucleotides read TGCGCCAGCAGCCCGGTAGGTTCGAACACTGAAGCTTTCTTT.

The chain carries TRBV24-1 and TRBJ2-1; a possible D gene is TRBD2 (5 bases). Trimming removed 2 bases from V and 0 bases from J, with 10 bases in between. Germline V gene lookup returns CDR1 KGHDR and CDR2 SFDVKD. The CDR3 has 16 amino acids. The CDR3 DNA is TGTGCCACCAGTGATTCTACGGGGAGCTCCTACAATGAGCAGTTCTTC. Translating it yields CATSDSTGSSYNEQFF.

The chain links TRBV10-1 to TRBJ1-1, with D possibly being TRBD1 (5 bases). The germline CDR1 and CDR2 sequences are WNHNN and SYGVQD (reference sequence). This CDR3 comprises 15 residues. V was cut by 6 bases and J by 4 bases, with 18 bases left in between. This CDR3 is CASSTGPTGGTEAFF. In DNA form, the CDR3 reads TGCGCCAGCAGCACCGGTCCGACCGGGGGCACTGAAGCTTTCTTT.

The V and J genes are TRBV6-5 and TRBJ2-7, with 7 bases aligning to TRBD1. This CDR3 has 13 amino acids. Germline V gene sequence: CDR1 MNHEY, CDR2 SVGAGI. V shed 6 bases and J 2 bases; nucleotides not matched to a gene: 4. CDR3 sequence (DNA): TGTGCCAGCAGCAACAGGGGTACCTACGAGCAGTACTTC. Its protein product is CASSNRGTYEQYF.

CDR3 DNA: TGCGCCAGCAGCCAAGAGTTTGGGCGGCTCGGAGAGCAGTTCTTC. This gives the protein CASSQEFGRLGEQFF. The V gene is TRBV4-1, the J gene TRBJ2-1; D gene uncertain. V gave up 0 bases and J gave up 10 bases, with 16 bases separating them. The CDR3 is 15 residues long. Per germline, CDR1 MGHRA and CDR2 YSYEKL.

The rearrangement uses TRBV24-1 and TRBJ2-5; the match to TRBD2 covers 9 bases. From germline, CDR1 is KGHDR and CDR2 SFDVKD. V dropped 10 bases and J dropped 1; count of bases not matched to a gene: 3. The CDR3 covers 13 residues. The CDR3 spells CATGGLAQETQYF. In DNA form, the CDR3 reads TGTGCCACGGGGGGACTAGCCCAAGAGACCCAGTACTTC.

This sequence joins TRBV14 and TRBJ1-1, with D unclear. The germline V gene has CDR1 SGHDN and CDR2 FVKESK. The CDR3 has 15 amino acids. Trimming took 4 bases from V and 3 from J, leaving 15 bases between them. The CDR3 spells CASSRDLGGYTEAFF. The CDR3 DNA is TGTGCCAGCAGCCGAGACCTAGGAGGTTACACTGAAGCTTTCTTT.

The rearrangement links TRBV20-1 to TRBJ2-7, with 9 bases lining up with TRBD1. The CDR3 length is 11 residues. Trimming took 8 bases from V and 5 from J; bases not matched to a gene: 4. Germline-derived CDR1 and CDR2 are DFQATT and SNEGSKA (reference sequence). The CDR3 nucleotides read TGCAGTCCGGGACAGGGAAACGAGCAGTACTTC. Its translation is CSPGQGNEQYF.

This chain joins TRBV27 and TRBJ1-4; unclear D gene. CDR3 length equals 11 residues. CDR1 is MNHEY, CDR2 SMNVEV, per germline (reference sequence). Trimming took off 6 bases at V and 5 bases at J, with 4 bases between the two ends. CDR3 loop: CASRQNEKLFF. The CDR3 DNA is TGTGCCAGCAGACAAAATGAAAAACTGTTTTTT.

The chain couples TRBV29-1 to TRBJ2-5; D is uncertain. This CDR3 has 14 residues. V shed 6 bases and J shed 2 bases, with 16 bases lying between them. Germline V CDR1 and CDR2: SQVTM, ANQGSEA. CDR3 in DNA: TGCAGCGTGGCAGAATCATGGGGTCAAGAGACCCAGTACTTC. Amino acid sequence: CSVAESWGQETQYF.

With regard to this clone: One end of the junction is discordant with germline, which a read error may explain. Other DNA sequences in this specimen translate into the identical CDR3. The DNA of the CDR3 is TGTGCCAGCTTACTGGGACAGCCCGACAACGAGCAGTTCTTC. This translates into CASLLGQPDNEQFF. The rearrangement joins TRBV6-5 to TRBJ2-1; 7 bases fit TRBD1. The CDR3 extends over 14 amino acids. CDR1 and CDR2 (germline): MNHEY, SVGAGI.

The rearrangement links TRBV6-5 to TRBJ2-7; D remains ambiguous. Trimming pared 5 bases from V and 0 bases from J, leaving 11 bases between. Germline V lookup: CDR1 MNHEY, CDR2 SVGAGI. The CDR3 spans 14 residues. This CDR3 reads CASSKIDNSYEQYF. CDR3 bases: TGTGCCAGCAGTAAGATCGACAACTCCTACGAGCAGTACTTC.

This chain joins TRBV25-1 and TRBJ1-6; TRBD1 matches 7 bases. Trimming took 4 bases from V and 10 from J; bases not matched to a gene: 7. The germline V gene encodes CDR1 MGHDK and CDR2 SYGVNS. The CDR3 length is 14 residues. The CDR3 region has the DNA TGTGCCAGCAGTGCCCGGGACAGTTCCTCACCCCTCCACTTT. Protein: CASSARDSSSPLHF.

The chain uses TRBV30 and TRBJ2-2; D is possibly TRBD2 (5 bases). The V end was cut by 1 base, the J end by 5 bases, with 20 bases between. Germline CDR1 is GTSNPN and CDR2 is SVGIG (reference sequence). This CDR3 spans 17 amino acids. CDR3: CAWSGIRAGQGTGELFF. In DNA, the CDR3 is TGTGCCTGGAGTGGGATACGGGCGGGTCAAGGGACCGGGGAGCTGTTTTTT. Full variable domain (remainder filled in from reference TRBV30 and TRBJ2-2): SQTIHQWPATLVQPVGSPLSLECTVEGTSNPNLYWYRQAAGRGLQLLFYSVGIGQISSEVPQNLSASRPQDRQFILSSKKLLLSDSGFYLCAWSGIRAGQGTGELFFGEGSRLTVL.